These T cell receptor beta chains were read from a single sample in a study of blood T cell repertoires in COVID-19. Using immunoSEQ multiplex PCR, the repertoire was profiled, and TCRdb retains in-frame clones only, with some absent. The sample records some 120,000 clones, 86% being singletons. The sequenced sample consisted of peripheral blood. Source of these receptors: a middle-aged man with acute or convalescent COVID-19. The CDR3 runs from the conserved cysteine through the conserved F or W. Fields, in order: V gene, clone size, J gene, D gene, CDR3 length, CDR3 protein. The D gene is left open where the match is weak. Clone size is stated in some rows and not others, as once, few, many or a class when expanded.

>TRBV6-5|NA|TRBJ1-1|TRBD1|14
CASRLDRGPDEAFF
>TRBV19|NA|TRBJ2-7|NA|12
CASSLGQYEQYF
>TRBV14|NA|TRBJ2-3|TRBD1|16
CASSQDGTGLRDTQYF
>TRBV6-5|NA|TRBJ1-1|NA|15
CASSYSTGENTEAFF
>TRBV10-2|NA|TRBJ1-5|TRBD1|15
CASRGQPGSNQPQHF
>TRBV18|NA|TRBJ1-2|NA|15
CASSRDSQPIYGYTF
>TRBV20-1|once|TRBJ2-1|TRBD1|18
CSASNPRTGTSSYNEQFF
>TRBV14|few|TRBJ2-1|TRBD2|14
CASSLAGGGNEQFF
>TRBV5-1|NA|TRBJ2-1|NA|15
CASSLGQGMGNEQFF
>TRBV30|once|TRBJ1-4|TRBD1|14
CAWTVQGAGEKLFF
>TRBV6-1|NA|TRBJ1-2|NA|15
CASSEGMGQPYGYTF
>TRBV15|NA|TRBJ2-5|NA|14
CATSRGWRQETQYF
>TRBV4-2|NA|TRBJ2-7|TRBD2|16
CASSQDAGGTSYEQYF
>TRBV3-1/TRBV3-2|NA|TRBJ2-4|NA|11
CASSHRNIQYF
>TRBV6-1|NA|TRBJ2-1|TRBD2|16
CASSEMWEGSYNEQFF
>TRBV11-1|NA|TRBJ1-1|NA|14
CASSLSEGNTEAFF
>TRBV4-1|NA|TRBJ2-2|TRBD1|16
CASKDGQGANTGELFF
>TRBV30|NA|TRBJ1-2|TRBD1|13
CAWSVQQGSYYTF
>TRBV29-1|NA|TRBJ1-1|TRBD1|15
CSVVVTGTLNTEAFF
>TRBV4-1|NA|TRBJ2-7|NA|14
CASSTLVSSYEQYF
>TRBV29-1|NA|TRBJ1-5|TRBD1|12
CSVGTANQPQHF
>TRBV3-1/TRBV3-2|NA|TRBJ2-6|NA|14
CASSLTSGANVLTF
>TRBV6-5|few|TRBJ1-5|TRBD1|14
CASGTRDRGQPQHF
>TRBV3-1/TRBV3-2|once|TRBJ1-1|NA|15
CASSQELLMNTEAFF
>TRBV6-5|NA|TRBJ1-3|NA|13
CAAKQVAGNTIYF